This T cell receptor (beta chain) was documented in a study of a mutant IDH1 vaccine in newly diagnosed glioma. The table came from immunoSEQ multiplex PCR; TCRdb's copy has only in-frame clones and leaves some out. This table holds 35,000 to 45,000 clones, 75% to 85% found once. Study-level results: Pseudoprogression appeared independent of alterations in top peripheral clonotypes.

Time point meaning: week 11, during vaccination. In every dose of vaccine, 300 ug of mutant IDH1 20-mer peptide was given alongside topical imiquimod. With regard to this clone: What it binds is not known.

The receptor was derived from a woman aged 25 to 39 with glioma. Some clones in this sample may be carry-over from other donors' samples. This material consisted of peripheral blood mononuclear cells (PBMCs), taken from a glioma patient whose treatment included an IDH1 peptide vaccine.

This CDR3 reads CASSQAGDGQPQHF. Here the CDR3 DNA reads TGTGCCAGCAGCCAAGCCGGGGATGGTCAGCCCCAGCATTTT. This chain connects TRBV4-2 to TRBJ1-5; no definite D call. Germline V gene sequence: CDR1 LGHNA, CDR2 YNFKEQ. V lost 1 base to trimming and J lost 6 bases, with 10 bases between them. CDR3 length: 14 amino acids.